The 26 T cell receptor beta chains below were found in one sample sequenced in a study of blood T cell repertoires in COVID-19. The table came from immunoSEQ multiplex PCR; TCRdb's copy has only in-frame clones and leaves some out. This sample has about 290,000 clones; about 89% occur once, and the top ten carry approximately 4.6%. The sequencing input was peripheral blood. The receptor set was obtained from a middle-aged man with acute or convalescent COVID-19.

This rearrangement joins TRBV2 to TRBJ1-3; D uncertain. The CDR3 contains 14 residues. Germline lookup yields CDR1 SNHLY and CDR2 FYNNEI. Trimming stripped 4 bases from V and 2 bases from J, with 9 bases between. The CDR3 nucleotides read TGTGCCAGCAGTGTATCGGGGACTGGAAACACCATATATTTT. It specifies CASSVSGTGNTIYF.

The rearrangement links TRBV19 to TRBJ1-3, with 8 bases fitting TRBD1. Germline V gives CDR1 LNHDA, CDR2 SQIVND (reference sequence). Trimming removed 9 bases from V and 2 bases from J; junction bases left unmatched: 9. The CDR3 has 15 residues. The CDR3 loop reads CASRQGLSAGNTIYF. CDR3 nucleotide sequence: TGTGCCAGCAGACAGGGGCTGAGTGCTGGAAACACCATATATTTT.

Here the CDR3 DNA reads TGTGCCAGCAGCGTAGAAACAGACAATGAGCAGTTCTTC. It encodes CASSVETDNEQFF. The chain employs TRBV9 and TRBJ2-1; no clear D gene. V lost 0 bases and J lost 5, with 6 bases in between. The V gene's germline CDR1 is SGDLS and CDR2 YYNGEE. The CDR3 is made up of 13 amino acids. Variable domain in full (rest from reference TRBV9 and TRBJ2-1): DSGVTQTPKHLITATGQRVTLRCSPRSGDLSVYWYQQSLDQGLQFLIQYYNGEERAKGNILERFSAQQFPDLHSELNLSSLELGDSALYFCASSVETDNEQFFGPGTRLTVL.

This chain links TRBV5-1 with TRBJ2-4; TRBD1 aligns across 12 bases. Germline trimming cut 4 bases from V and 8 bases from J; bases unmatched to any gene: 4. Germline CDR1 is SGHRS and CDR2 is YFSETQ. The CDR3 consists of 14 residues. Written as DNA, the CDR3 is TGCGCCAGCAGCCTGGGACAGGGGGCGGACATTCAGTACTTC. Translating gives CASSLGQGADIQYF.

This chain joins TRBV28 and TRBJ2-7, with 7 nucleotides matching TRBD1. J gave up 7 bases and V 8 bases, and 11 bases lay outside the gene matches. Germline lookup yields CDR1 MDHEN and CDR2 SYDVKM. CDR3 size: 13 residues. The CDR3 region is CASGLTGSGEQYF. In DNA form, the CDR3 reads TGTGCCAGCGGGTTGACAGGGTCAGGGGAGCAGTACTTC.

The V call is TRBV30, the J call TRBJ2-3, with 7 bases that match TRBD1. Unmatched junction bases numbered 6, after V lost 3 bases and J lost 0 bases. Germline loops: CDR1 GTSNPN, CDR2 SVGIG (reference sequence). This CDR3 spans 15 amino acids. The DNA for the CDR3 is TGTGCCTGGAGGGGCGGACAGGCGAGCACAGATACGCAGTATTTT. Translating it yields CAWRGGQASTDTQYF. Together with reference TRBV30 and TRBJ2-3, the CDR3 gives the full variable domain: SQTIHQWPATLVQPVGSPLSLECTVEGTSNPNLYWYRQAAGRGLQLLFYSVGIGQISSEVPQNLSASRPQDRQFILSSKKLLLSDSGFYLCAWRGGQASTDTQYFGPGTRLTVL.

The CDR3 coding sequence is TGTGCCAGCAGCAGCGGGGGGGACAACGAGCAGTACTTC. Residues: CASSSGGDNEQYF. The rearrangement links TRBV13 to TRBJ2-7, with 10 bases matching TRBD2. The CDR3 is made up of 13 amino acids. The V gene's germline CDR1 is PRHDT and CDR2 FYEKMQ (reference sequence). V lost 5 bases, J lost 5 bases, and 3 bases stayed unmatched. Full variable domain (rest looked up from reference TRBV13 and TRBJ2-7): AAGVIQSPRHLIKEKRETATLKCYPIPRHDTVYWYQQGPGQDPQFLISFYEKMQSDKGSIPDRFSAQQFSDYHSELNMSSLELGDSALYFCASSSGGDNEQYFGPGTRLTVT.

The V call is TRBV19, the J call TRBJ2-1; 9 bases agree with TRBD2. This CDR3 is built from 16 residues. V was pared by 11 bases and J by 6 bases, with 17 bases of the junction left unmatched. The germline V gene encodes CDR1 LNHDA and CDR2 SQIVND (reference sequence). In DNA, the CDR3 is TGTGCCTCAAATGGGTTACGGACTAGCGTCGGCAATGAGCAGTTCTTC. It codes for CASNGLRTSVGNEQFF.

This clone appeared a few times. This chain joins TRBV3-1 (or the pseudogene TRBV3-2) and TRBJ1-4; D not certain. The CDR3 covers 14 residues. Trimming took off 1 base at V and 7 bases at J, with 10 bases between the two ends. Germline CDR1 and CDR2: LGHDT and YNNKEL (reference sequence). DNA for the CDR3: TGTGCCAGCAGCCAAGGGCACAGTGGTGAAAAACTGTTTTTT. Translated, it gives CASSQGHSGEKLFF.

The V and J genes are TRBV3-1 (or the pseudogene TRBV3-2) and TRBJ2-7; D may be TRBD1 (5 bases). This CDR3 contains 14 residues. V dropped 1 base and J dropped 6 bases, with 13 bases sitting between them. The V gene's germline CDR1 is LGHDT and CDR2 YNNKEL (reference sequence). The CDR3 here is CASSQADRVGEQYF. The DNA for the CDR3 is TGTGCCAGCAGCCAAGCAGACAGAGTAGGCGAGCAGTACTTC.

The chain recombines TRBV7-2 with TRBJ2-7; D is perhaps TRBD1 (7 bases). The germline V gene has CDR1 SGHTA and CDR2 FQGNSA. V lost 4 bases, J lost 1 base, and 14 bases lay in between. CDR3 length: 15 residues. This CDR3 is CASSSFPGGSYEQYF. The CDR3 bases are TGTGCCAGCAGCTCCTTTCCAGGGGGGTCCTACGAGCAGTACTTC.

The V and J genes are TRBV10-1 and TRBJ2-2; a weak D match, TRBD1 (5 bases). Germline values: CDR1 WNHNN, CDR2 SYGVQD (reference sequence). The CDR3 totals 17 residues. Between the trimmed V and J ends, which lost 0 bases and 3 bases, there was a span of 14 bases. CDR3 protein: CASSESTARADTGELFF. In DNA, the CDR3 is TGCGCCAGCAGTGAGTCGACGGCCAGGGCTGACACCGGGGAGCTGTTTTTT.

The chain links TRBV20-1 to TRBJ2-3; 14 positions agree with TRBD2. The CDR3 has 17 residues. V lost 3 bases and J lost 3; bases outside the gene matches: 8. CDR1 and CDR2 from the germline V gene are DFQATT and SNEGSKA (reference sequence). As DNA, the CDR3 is TGCAGTGCTAGTTTAGCCCGGACTAGCGGGGGGACAGATACGCAGTATTTT. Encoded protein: CSASLARTSGGTDTQYF.

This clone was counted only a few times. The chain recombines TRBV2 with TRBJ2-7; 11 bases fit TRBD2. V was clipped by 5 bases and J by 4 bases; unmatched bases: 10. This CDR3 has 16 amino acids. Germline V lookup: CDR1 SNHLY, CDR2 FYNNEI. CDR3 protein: CASSSPLAGGSYEQYF. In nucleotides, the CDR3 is TGTGCCAGCAGTTCCCCCCTAGCGGGGGGATCTTACGAGCAGTACTTC.

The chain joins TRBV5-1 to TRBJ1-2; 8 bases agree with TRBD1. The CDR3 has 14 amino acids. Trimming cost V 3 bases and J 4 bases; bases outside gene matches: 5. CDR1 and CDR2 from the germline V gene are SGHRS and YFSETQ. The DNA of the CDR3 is TGCGCCAGCAGCTCCCAGGGGGCCAGCTATGGCTACACCTTC. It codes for CASSSQGASYGYTF.

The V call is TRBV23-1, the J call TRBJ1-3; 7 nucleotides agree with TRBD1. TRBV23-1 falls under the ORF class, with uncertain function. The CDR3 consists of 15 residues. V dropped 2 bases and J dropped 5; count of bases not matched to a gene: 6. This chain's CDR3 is CASSQTGVPRNTIYF. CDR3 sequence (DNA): TGCGCCAGCAGTCAAACAGGGGTTCCTAGAAACACCATATATTTT.

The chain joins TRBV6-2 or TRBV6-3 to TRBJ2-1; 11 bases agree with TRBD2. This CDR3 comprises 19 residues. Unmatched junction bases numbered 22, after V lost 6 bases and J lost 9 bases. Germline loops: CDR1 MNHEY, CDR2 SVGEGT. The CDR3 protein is CASSPFLAGGPYGQGEQFF. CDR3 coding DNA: TGTGCCAGCAGCCCTTTTTTAGCGGGGGGGCCCTATGGACAGGGTGAGCAGTTCTTC.

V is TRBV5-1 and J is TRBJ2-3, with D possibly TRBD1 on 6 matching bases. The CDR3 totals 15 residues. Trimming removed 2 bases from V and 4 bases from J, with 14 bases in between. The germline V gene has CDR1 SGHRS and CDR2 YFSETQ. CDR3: CASSFNGRGPDTQYF. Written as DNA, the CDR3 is TGCGCCAGCAGCTTTAACGGCAGGGGCCCAGATACGCAGTATTTT.

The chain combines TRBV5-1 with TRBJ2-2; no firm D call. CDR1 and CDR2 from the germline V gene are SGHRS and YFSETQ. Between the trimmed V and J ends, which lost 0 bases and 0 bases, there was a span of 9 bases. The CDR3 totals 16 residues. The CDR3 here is CASSLGARTNTGELFF. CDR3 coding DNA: TGCGCCAGCAGCTTGGGTGCCAGGACGAACACCGGGGAGCTGTTTTTT.

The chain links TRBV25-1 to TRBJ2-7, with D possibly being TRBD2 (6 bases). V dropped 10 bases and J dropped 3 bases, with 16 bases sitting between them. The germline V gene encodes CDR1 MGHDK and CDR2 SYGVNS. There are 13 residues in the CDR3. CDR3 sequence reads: CAIGLPNNYEQYF. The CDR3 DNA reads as TGTGCCATTGGACTACCTAATAACTACGAGCAGTACTTC.

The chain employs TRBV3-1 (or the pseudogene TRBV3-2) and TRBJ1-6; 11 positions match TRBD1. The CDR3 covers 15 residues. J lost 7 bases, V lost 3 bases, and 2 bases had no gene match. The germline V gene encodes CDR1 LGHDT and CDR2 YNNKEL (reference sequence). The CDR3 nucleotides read TGTGCCAGCAGCCACCGGGACAGGGGGAATTCACCCCTCCACTTT. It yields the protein CASSHRDRGNSPLHF.

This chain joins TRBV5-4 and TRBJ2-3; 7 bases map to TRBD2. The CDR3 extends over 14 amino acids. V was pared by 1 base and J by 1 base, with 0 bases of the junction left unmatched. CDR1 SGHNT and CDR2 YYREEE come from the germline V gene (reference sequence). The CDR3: CASSLRGGTDTQYF. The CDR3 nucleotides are TGTGCCAGCAGCTTGCGGGGGGGCACAGATACGCAGTATTTT.

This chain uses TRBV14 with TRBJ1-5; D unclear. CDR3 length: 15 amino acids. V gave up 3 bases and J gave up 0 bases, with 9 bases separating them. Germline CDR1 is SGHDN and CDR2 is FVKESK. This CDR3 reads CASSQSSGSNQPQHF. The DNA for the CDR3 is TGTGCCAGCAGCCAGAGTTCAGGTAGCAATCAGCCCCAGCATTTT. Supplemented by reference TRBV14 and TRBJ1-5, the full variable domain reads EAGVTQFPSHSVIEKGQTVTLRCDPISGHDNLYWYRRVMGKEIKFLLHFVKESKQDESGMPNNRFLAERTGGTYSTLKVQPAELEDSGVYFCASSQSSGSNQPQHFGDGTRLSIL.

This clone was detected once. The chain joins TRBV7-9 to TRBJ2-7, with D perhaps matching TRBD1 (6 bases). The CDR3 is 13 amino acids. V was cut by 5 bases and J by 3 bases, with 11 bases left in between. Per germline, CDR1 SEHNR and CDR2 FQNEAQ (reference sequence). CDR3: CASSEGGRYEQYF. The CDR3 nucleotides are TGTGCCAGCAGCGAAGGGGGACGCTACGAGCAGTACTTC. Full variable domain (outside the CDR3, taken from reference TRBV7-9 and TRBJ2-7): DTGVSQNPRHKITKRGQNVTFRCDPISEHNRLYWYRQTLGQGPEFLTYFQNEAQLEKSRLLSDRFSAERPKGSFSTLEIQRTEQGDSAMYLCASSEGGRYEQYFGPGTRLTVT.

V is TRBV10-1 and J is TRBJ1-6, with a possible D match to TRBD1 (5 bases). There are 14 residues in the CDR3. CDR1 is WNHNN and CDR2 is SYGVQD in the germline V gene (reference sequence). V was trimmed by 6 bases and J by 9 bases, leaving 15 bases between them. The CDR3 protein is CASSQTTGGSPLHF. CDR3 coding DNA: TGCGCCAGCAGCCAGACAACCGGGGGTTCACCCCTCCACTTT.

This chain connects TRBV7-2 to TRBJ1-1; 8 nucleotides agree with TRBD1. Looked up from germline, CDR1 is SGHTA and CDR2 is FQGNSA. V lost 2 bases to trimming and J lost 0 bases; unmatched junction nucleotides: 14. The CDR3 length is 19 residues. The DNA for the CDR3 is TGTGCCAGCAGCTTACAGCCAGGACAGGGCATATATCTGAACACTGAAGCTTTCTTT. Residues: CASSLQPGQGIYLNTEAFF.